Listed below are T cell receptor beta chains from one sample, sequenced in a study of CD4 T cells in relation to SARS-CoV-2 and coronaviruses. The method was immunoSEQ multiplex PCR; TCRdb's version includes in-frame clones alone and lacks a portion of them. The table has about 23,000 clones, around 79% seen once. What these receptors recognize is not known. Sequencing was performed on CD4+ T cells from PBMCs, cultured in vitro. These receptors were taken from a human donor in good health. Each CDR3 is given without its conserved first and last residue. The order of the fields is J gene, V gene, clone size, CDR3 protein. Clone size is shown for a subset of rows, as once, few, many or a class of expanded clone.

>TRBJ2-7|TRBV3-1/TRBV3-2|-
ASSQGVYEQY
>TRBJ2-7|TRBV29-1|-
SVKFITADYEQY
>TRBJ1-2|TRBV3-1/TRBV3-2|-
ASSQGPGSSNYGYT
>TRBJ1-1|TRBV4-1|few
ASSQAGQGVMNTEAF
>TRBJ2-7|TRBV19|-
ASSLRETTYEQY
>TRBJ2-5|TRBV19|-
ASSWGRQGTQETQY
>TRBJ1-2|TRBV30|few
ALRTGSAYGYT
>TRBJ2-7|TRBV5-4|-
ASSPGTSGQGIYEQY
>TRBJ2-7|TRBV5-1|-
ASSLRGTSGSGHPYEQY
>TRBJ2-7|TRBV27|-
ASSSPGTGIYEQY